The 24 T cell receptor beta chains reported below all come from one sample, sequenced in a study of OX40 agonist ivuxolimab in advanced cancers. Profiled with immunoSEQ multiplex PCR; TCRdb holds only in-frame clones, not every one. Among about 61,000 clones listed, 90% were seen once. Sample: CD4+ or CD8+ T cells sorted from blood, taken in a trial of the OX40 agonist ivuxolimab. The receptors originated from an adult with an advanced solid tumor such as melanoma, head and neck, liver or kidney cancer.

The chain links TRBV7-8 to TRBJ2-7; D may be TRBD1 (5 bases). V was shortened by 4 bases and J by 0 bases, with 16 bases between the two germline ends. This CDR3 is built from 16 residues. Germline CDR1 is SGHVS and CDR2 is FQNEAQ. The CDR3 DNA follows: TGTGCCAGCAGCTCCCAGGGTGCGACGAGCTCCTACGAGCAGTACTTC. Its translation: CASSSQGATSSYEQYF.

This rearrangement joins TRBV15 to TRBJ2-7, with D uncertain. The CDR3 is 14 residues long. Germline V gene data show CDR1 as LNHNV and CDR2 as YYDKDF (reference sequence). Trimming removed 3 bases at V and 0 bases at J, with 9 bases between. The DNA of the CDR3 is TGTGCCACCAGCAGGACCGCCAGCTCCTACGAGCAGTACTTC. The encoded protein is CATSRTASSYEQYF.

The rearrangement uses TRBV7-7 and TRBJ1-2; D gene unclear. The CDR3 totals 15 residues. V shed 5 bases and J shed 2 bases, with 15 bases lying between them. Germline V gives CDR1 SSHAT, CDR2 FNYEAQ (reference sequence). The CDR3: CASSPVSGSNYGYTF. DNA for the CDR3: TGTGCCAGCAGCCCCGTATCAGGTTCAAACTATGGCTACACCTTC. Full variable domain (missing parts from reference TRBV7-7 and TRBJ1-2): GAGVSQSPRYKVTKRGQDVTLRCDPISSHATLYWYQQALGQGPEFLTYFNYEAQPDKSGLPSDRFSAERPEGSISTLTIQRTEQRDSAMYRCASSPVSGSNYGYTFGSGTRLTVV.

V usage is TRBV6-5 and J usage is TRBJ2-7, with D perhaps assigned TRBD1 or TRBD2 (6 bases each). V gave up 7 bases and J gave up 7 bases, with 23 bases separating them. This CDR3 has 15 amino acids. The germline CDR1 and CDR2 sequences are MNHEY and SVGAGI. CDR3 protein: CASTRDSRGPREQYF. The CDR3 nucleotides are TGTGCCAGCACTCGAGACAGCCGGGGGCCCAGGGAGCAGTACTTC.

The chain links TRBV25-1 to TRBJ2-7; tentatively, D is TRBD2 (5 bases). The length of the CDR3 is 11 residues. The germline V gene encodes CDR1 MGHDK and CDR2 SYGVNS. The V end was cut by 5 bases, the J end by 6 bases, with 8 bases between. This CDR3 reads CASSRGSEQYF. CDR3 sequence (DNA): TGTGCCAGCAGTCGGGGATCCGAGCAGTACTTC.

V gene TRBV5-1 combines with J gene TRBJ1-5; 7 nucleotides align to TRBD1. The V and J ends lost 4 bases and 6 bases, in that order; junction bases with no gene match: 10. The germline V gene has CDR1 SGHRS and CDR2 YFSETQ. The CDR3 is 15 residues long. CDR3 coding DNA: TGCGCCAGCAGCAAAGAACAGGGGAGGGGTCAGCCCCAGCATTTT. The encoded protein is CASSKEQGRGQPQHF.

The rearrangement joins TRBV5-1 to TRBJ2-5; D may match TRBD1 or TRBD2 (6 bases each). Germline CDR1 reads SGHRS; CDR2 reads YFSETQ. V was trimmed by 7 bases and J by 2 bases, leaving 18 bases between them. This CDR3 is 15 amino acids long. The CDR3: CASFLDGGSQETQYF. Written as DNA, the CDR3 is TGCGCCAGCTTCCTCGACGGGGGCTCGCAAGAGACCCAGTACTTC.

The genes are TRBV7-8 and TRBJ1-1; D is unresolved. Germline V gene sequence: CDR1 SGHVS, CDR2 FQNEAQ. CDR3 size: 15 residues. V lost 1 base and J 2 bases, leaving 11 bases between the germline ends. The CDR3 is CASSLVVGRNTEAFF. CDR3 DNA: TGTGCCAGCAGCTTAGTCGTCGGCAGAAACACTGAAGCTTTCTTT.

The chain combines TRBV15 with TRBJ1-2; the match to TRBD1 covers 9 bases. Germline values: CDR1 LNHNV, CDR2 YYDKDF (reference sequence). This CDR3 has 15 residues. V lost 3 bases, J lost 4 bases, and 6 bases stayed unmatched. This CDR3 reads CATSSGQGIFYGYTF. The CDR3 DNA is TGTGCCACCAGCAGCGGACAGGGGATTTTCTATGGCTACACCTTC.

This chain joins TRBV6-5 and TRBJ1-1; tentative D call: TRBD1 (5 bases). The V and J ends lost 6 bases and 9 bases respectively, with 23 bases between them. Germline-derived CDR1 and CDR2 are MNHEY and SVGAGI. The CDR3 is 15 residues long. The CDR3 bases are TGTGCCAGCAGCCGATCGTACCGGGGAGGGGAAAAAGCTTTCTTT. The encoded protein is CASSRSYRGGEKAFF.

The chain joins TRBV28 to TRBJ1-4, with 10 positions matching TRBD1. CDR1 is MDHEN and CDR2 is SYDVKM in the germline V gene. CDR3 length: 17 amino acids. Trimming at V came to 5 bases and at J to 3 bases, leaving 9 bases not matched to a gene. The CDR3 coding sequence is TGTGCCAGCAGTCCACCCGGGACAGGGGCGGCTAATGAAAAACTGTTTTTT. Its protein product is CASSPPGTGAANEKLFF.

The V and J genes are TRBV7-2 and TRBJ2-1, with TRBD1 matching over 10 bases. The CDR3 has 16 residues. Per germline, CDR1 SGHTA and CDR2 FQGNSA. V lost 4 bases to trimming and J lost 6 bases; unmatched junction nucleotides: 9. The DNA for the CDR3 is TGTGCCAGCAGCTCCCCCCGGGACAGGGGTGTCAATGAGCAGTTCTTC. Translating gives CASSSPRDRGVNEQFF.

The chain employs TRBV6-1 and TRBJ1-4, with a possible D match to TRBD1 (6 bases). V lost 0 bases and J lost 3, with 11 bases in between. The CDR3 runs 16 residues. The germline V gene has CDR1 MNHNS and CDR2 SASEGT. CDR3 bases: TGTGCCAGCAGTGAAGCTGGGGGGGCATCTAATGAAAAACTGTTTTTT. Amino acids: CASSEAGGASNEKLFF.

This chain uses TRBV30 with TRBJ1-2; no clear D. The ends were cut back, 0 bases at V and 1 base at J, with 6 bases in the middle. CDR3 length equals 13 residues. Looked up from germline, CDR1 is GTSNPN and CDR2 is SVGIG (reference sequence). CDR3 loop: CAWSVDFNYGYTF. For the CDR3, the DNA is TGTGCCTGGAGTGTGGACTTTAACTATGGCTACACCTTC.

The gene calls are TRBV30 and TRBJ1-5; 7 nucleotides match TRBD1. This CDR3 is 14 amino acids long. V was clipped by 2 bases and J by 2 bases; unmatched bases: 3. From germline, CDR1 is GTSNPN and CDR2 SVGIG (reference sequence). CDR3 sequence: CAWSQGQGNQPQHF. The CDR3 coding sequence is TGTGCCTGGAGTCAAGGACAGGGCAATCAGCCCCAGCATTTT.

The rearrangement links TRBV28 to TRBJ2-3; 8 positions match TRBD1. With V trimmed by 6 bases and J by 0 bases, 5 bases remained unmatched. The V gene's germline CDR1 is MDHEN and CDR2 SYDVKM. The CDR3 extends over 15 amino acids. The CDR3 region is CASRPQGASTDTQYF. The CDR3 nucleotides are TGTGCCAGCAGGCCTCAGGGGGCGAGCACAGATACGCAGTATTTT.

The genes are TRBV25-1 and TRBJ1-2; D ambiguous. The CDR3 contains 13 residues. V was pared by 6 bases and J by 4 bases, with 12 bases between. Germline CDR1 is MGHDK and CDR2 is SYGVNS. The CDR3 loop is CASSPWVSYGYTF. CDR3 in DNA: TGTGCCAGCAGCCCCTGGGTGAGCTATGGCTACACCTTC.

The chain has TRBV6-6 and TRBJ2-7; 10 bases agree with TRBD2. The CDR3 has 16 amino acids. Germline V CDR1 and CDR2: MNHNY, SVGAGI (reference sequence). The V segment lost 6 bases and the J segment 2 bases; nucleotides outside the gene matches: 10. CDR3 sequence: CASRARGAGGPYEQYF. In DNA, the CDR3 is TGTGCCAGCAGGGCCCGCGGAGCGGGGGGGCCCTACGAGCAGTACTTC.

The genes are TRBV28 and TRBJ1-6, with TRBD1 identical over 9 bases. The V segment lost 4 bases and the J segment 9 bases; nucleotides outside the gene matches: 13. The CDR3 runs to 17 residues. Germline V CDR1 and CDR2: MDHEN, SYDVKM. The CDR3 spells CASSSVLPGQGSSPLHF. DNA for the CDR3: TGTGCCAGCAGTTCCGTACTCCCGGGACAGGGCAGTTCACCCCTCCACTTT. The full variable domain, with the rest looked up from reference TRBV28 and TRBJ1-6, is DVKVTQSSRYLVKRTGEKVFLECVQDMDHENMFWYRQDPGLGLRLIYFSYDVKMKEKGDIPEGYSVSREKKERFSLILESASTNQTSMYLCASSSVLPGQGSSPLHFGNGTRLTVT.

The J gene is TRBJ1-3, the V gene TRBV9, with 10 bases that match TRBD1. The V gene's germline CDR1 is SGDLS and CDR2 YYNGEE. There are 16 residues in the CDR3. The V and J ends lost 2 bases and 0 bases, in that order; junction bases with no gene match: 2. As DNA, the CDR3 is TGTGCCAGCAGCGTGTGGGACAGGGGCTCTGGAAACACCATATATTTT. It specifies CASSVWDRGSGNTIYF. The variable domain in full, completed from reference TRBV9 and TRBJ1-3, reads DSGVTQTPKHLITATGQRVTLRCSPRSGDLSVYWYQQSLDQGLQFLIQYYNGEERAKGNILERFSAQQFPDLHSELNLSSLELGDSALYFCASSVWDRGSGNTIYFGEGSWLTVV.

V gene TRBV10-3 combines with J gene TRBJ1-4, with D possibly matching TRBD1 (5 bases). V lost 3 bases to trimming and J lost 6 bases, with 17 bases between them. Looked up from germline, CDR1 is ENHRY and CDR2 is SYGVKD. The CDR3 loop spans 16 amino acids. DNA of the CDR3: TGTGCCATCAGTGATAGGGGAGGTGGTGCGGATGAAAAACTGTTTTTT. Its translation: CAISDRGGGADEKLFF.

V usage is TRBV6-5 and J usage is TRBJ1-1, with 9 nucleotides matching TRBD1. The CDR3 covers 14 residues. V shed 5 bases, J shed 4 bases, and the junction held 5 bases outside the gene matches. CDR1 is MNHEY and CDR2 is SVGAGI in the germline V gene. CDR3 loop: CASSNRGLGTEAFF. CDR3 nucleotides: TGTGCCAGCAGTAACAGGGGGCTGGGCACTGAAGCTTTCTTT.

The chain links TRBV7-2 to TRBJ1-1, with D hard to call. The V end lost 1 base, the J end lost 3 bases, and 9 bases lay between the germline ends. Germline lookup yields CDR1 SGHTA and CDR2 FQGNSA. The CDR3 runs to 14 residues. The CDR3 nucleotides read TGTGCCAGCAGCTTAGGTTCTCGGTACACTGAAGCTTTCTTT. It specifies CASSLGSRYTEAFF. Full variable domain (rest looked up from reference TRBV7-2 and TRBJ1-1): GAGVSQSPSNKVTEKGKDVELRCDPISGHTALYWYRQSLGQGLEFLIYFQGNSAPDKSGLPSDRFSAERTGGSVSTLTIQRTQQEDSAVYLCASSLGSRYTEAFFGQGTRLTVV.

This clone was counted a single time. The chain combines TRBV2 with TRBJ1-1, with a possible D match to TRBD1 (5 bases). V was clipped by 0 bases and J by 6 bases, with 17 bases between them. This CDR3 has 16 amino acids. Germline loops: CDR1 SNHLY, CDR2 FYNNEI. DNA for the CDR3: TGTGCCAGCAGTGAAGCAAAAGGGCGGGGGTACGCTGAAGCTTTCTTT. It encodes CASSEAKGRGYAEAFF.